The 13 T cell receptor beta chains presented below share a single source sample, sequenced in a study of monozygotic twins with inflammatory bowel disease. For each CDR3 protein, TCRdb gives one entry from its re-call of the 5' RACE reads, without DNA. Recorded here are over 350,000 distinct CDR3 sequences; the top ten clones represent 2% to 3%. The sequenced material came from blood. The receptors come from a human donor with ulcerative colitis or Crohn's disease, or a healthy co-twin of an affected twin (not recorded which).

The CDR3 sequence is CASGGGTDYNEQFF. V gene TRBV12-5 combines with J gene TRBJ2-1; TCRdb's D call of TRBD1 is untestable without DNA. Germline loops: CDR1 LGHNT, CDR2 FRNRAP. The CDR3 length is 14 residues.

The chain is built from TRBV6-2 or TRBV6-3 and TRBJ1-5; TCRdb outputs TRBD1, but without DNA this stays unchecked. Germline-derived CDR1 and CDR2 are MNHEY and SVGEGT. The CDR3 is 17 amino acids. CDR3 amino acids: CASSYIGTGFGNQPQHF.

The CDR3 region is CASSVGQGRQETQYF. The genes are TRBV9 and TRBJ2-5; the D call of TRBD2 rests on TCRdb alone, since no DNA is present to check it. This CDR3 region has 15 residues. Germline assignment: CDR1 SGDLS and CDR2 YYNGEE.

The V call is TRBV12-5, the J call TRBJ2-3; without DNA, the TCRdb call of TRBD1 cannot be checked. The CDR3 totals 18 residues. Germline V gene sequence: CDR1 LGHNT, CDR2 FRNRAP. CDR3 sequence reads: CASGPDSQGVRVTDTQYF.

The chain links TRBV6-5 to TRBJ2-2. There are 14 residues in the CDR3. The germline V gene encodes CDR1 MNHEY and CDR2 SVGAGI. The CDR3 loop reads CASSYSFSTGELFF.

This chain uses TRBV18 with TRBJ1-2. Germline V gives CDR1 KGHSH, CDR2 LQKENI. This CDR3 region has 15 residues. CDR3 protein: CASSPTEGSPSGYTF.

This chain uses TRBV12-3 or TRBV12-4 with TRBJ2-7; TCRdb's D call of TRBD1 is untestable without DNA. This CDR3 is built from 14 residues. The CDR3 sequence is CASSLMTGTYEQYF.

The chain's CDR3 is CAWSGGLRETQYF. The rearrangement joins TRBV30 to TRBJ2-5. This CDR3 contains 13 residues. Germline values: CDR1 GTSNPN, CDR2 SVGIG (reference sequence).

The J gene is TRBJ1-2, the V gene TRBV6-2 or TRBV6-3; the TCRdb call, TRBD1, lacks DNA for checking. From germline, CDR1 is MNHEY and CDR2 SVGEGT. The CDR3 spans 13 residues. The CDR3 loop is CASRSGGARGYTF.

The chain employs TRBV5-1 and TRBJ2-5; TCRdb lists TRBD1, though no DNA is available to test this call. Per germline, CDR1 SGHRS and CDR2 YFSETQ. The CDR3 length is 15 residues. This CDR3 is CASSLQDRVIETQYF.

V and J are TRBV13 and TRBJ2-2; TCRdb's D call, TRBD1, is unchecked because there is no DNA. This CDR3 is built from 18 residues. Germline loops: CDR1 PRHDT, CDR2 FYEKMQ (reference sequence). The CDR3: CASSGQPGDTTRFGELFF. The whole variable domain, remainder taken from reference TRBV13 and TRBJ2-2, is AAGVIQSPRHLIKEKRETATLKCYPIPRHDTVYWYQQGPGQDPQFLISFYEKMQSDKGSIPDRFSAQQFSDYHSELNMSSLELGDSALYFCASSGQPGDTTRFGELFFGEGSRLTVL.

This chain joins TRBV12-3 or TRBV12-4 and TRBJ2-1. The CDR3 is made up of 13 amino acids. Here the CDR3 reads CASSLPSLNEQFF.

The chain couples TRBV5-5 to TRBJ2-2; TCRdb designates TRBD1, a call that cannot be tested without DNA. In germline, CDR1 is SGHKS, CDR2 YYEKEE (reference sequence). The CDR3 is made up of 17 amino acids. The CDR3 spells CASSLRDRGWDTGELFF.